The 21 T cell receptor beta chains below were found in one sample sequenced in a study of cytomegalovirus exposure and HLA in healthy donors. The PCR had 60 Vbeta and 13 Jbeta primers. Measured with immunoSEQ multiplex PCR; TCRdb has only the in-frame clones, and not every one. The sample lists under 100,000 clones; 65% to 80% were seen once. The sequenced sample was PBMCs. These receptors all come from a human donor in good health.

This chain connects TRBV19 to TRBJ2-5; 10 nucleotides match TRBD1. Germline CDR1 LNHDA, CDR2 SQIVND (reference sequence). The J segment lost 3 bases and the V segment lost 4 bases, leaving 5 bases of the junction unmatched. This CDR3 has 15 amino acids. The CDR3 here is CASSSRTGGKETQYF. The CDR3 coding sequence is TGTGCCAGTAGTAGCCGGACAGGGGGGAAAGAGACCCAGTACTTC.

The CDR3 loop reads CASSEDYDTRRSFTDEKLFF. CDR3 nucleotides: TGTGCCAGCAGTGAAGATTATGACACCCGACGGTCCTTCACTGATGAAAAACTGTTTTTT. The chain recombines TRBV6-1 with TRBJ1-4, with D hard to call. This CDR3 contains 20 residues. Germline CDR1 MNHNS, CDR2 SASEGT. V gave up 1 base and J gave up 6 bases, with 27 bases separating them.

This chain joins TRBV13 and TRBJ2-7, with 7 bases fitting TRBD1. The CDR3 is made up of 15 amino acids. The germline CDR1 and CDR2 sequences are PRHDT and FYEKMQ (reference sequence). V was clipped by 4 bases and J by 4 bases; unmatched bases: 10. The chain's CDR3 is CASSSQQGLWYEQYF. Here the CDR3 DNA reads TGTGCCAGCAGCTCCCAACAGGGGCTATGGTACGAGCAGTACTTC. The full variable domain, with the rest looked up from reference TRBV13 and TRBJ2-7, is AAGVIQSPRHLIKEKRETATLKCYPIPRHDTVYWYQQGPGQDPQFLISFYEKMQSDKGSIPDRFSAQQFSDYHSELNMSSLELGDSALYFCASSSQQGLWYEQYFGPGTRLTVT.

A word on this clone: The sample has other DNA sequences that encode this CDR3 too. The DNA of the CDR3 is TGCGCCAGCAGTTTCTCAGGGGCCCATAATGAAAAACTGTTTTTT. Its protein is CASSFSGAHNEKLFF. The chain recombines TRBV5-1 with TRBJ1-4; maybe TRBD1 (6 bases). CDR1 and CDR2 from the germline V gene are SGHRS and YFSETQ. Deletions cut 5 bases from V and 4 bases from J, with 15 bases between. The CDR3 extends over 15 amino acids.

V is TRBV13 and J is TRBJ2-1; 8 nucleotides agree with TRBD1. This CDR3 has 14 amino acids. V shed 3 bases, J shed 10 bases, and the junction held 8 bases outside the gene matches. Germline V gene lookup returns CDR1 PRHDT and CDR2 FYEKMQ (reference sequence). CDR3 nucleotides: TGTGCCAGCAGCTTCCCCGGACAGGGCCGGGAGCAGTTCTTC. This codes for CASSFPGQGREQFF.

This clone was detected only once. CDR3 region: CASSYGGFEQFF. The CDR3 nucleotides are TGTGCCAGCAGTTACGGCGGGTTTGAGCAGTTCTTC. This chain joins TRBV6-5 and TRBJ2-1; possibly TRBD2 for D (5 bases). The CDR3 sequence is 12 residues long. The V end was cut by 2 bases, the J end by 9 bases, with 8 bases between. CDR1 is MNHEY and CDR2 is SVGAGI in the germline V gene.

V is TRBV19 and J is TRBJ2-1; maybe TRBD1 (6 bases). CDR3 length equals 15 residues. Germline lookup yields CDR1 LNHDA and CDR2 SQIVND (reference sequence). Trimming removed 3 bases at V and 3 bases at J, with 12 bases between. The CDR3 loop reads CASSIKAGVYNEQFF. CDR3 bases: TGTGCCAGTAGTATCAAGGCAGGGGTCTACAATGAGCAGTTCTTC. Full variable domain (outside the CDR3, taken from reference TRBV19 and TRBJ2-1): DGGITQSPKYLFRKEGQNVTLSCEQNLNHDAMYWYRQDPGQGLRLIYYSQIVNDFQKGDIAEGYSVSREKKESFPLTVTSAQKNPTAFYLCASSIKAGVYNEQFFGPGTRLTVL.

This chain uses TRBV4-1 with TRBJ2-2, with D maybe TRBD1 (6 bases). The V end was cut by 3 bases, the J end by 4 bases, with 9 bases between. This CDR3 region has 14 residues. Germline V gene lookup returns CDR1 MGHRA and CDR2 YSYEKL. CDR3 sequence (DNA): TGCGCCAGCAGCCATGGACAGAGCACCGGGGAGCTGTTTTTT. It codes for CASSHGQSTGELFF.

The J gene is TRBJ2-7, the V gene TRBV6-5; 11 bases are shared with TRBD2. The CDR3 covers 16 residues. Per germline, CDR1 MNHEY and CDR2 SVGAGI. With V trimmed by 1 base and J by 3 bases, 5 bases remained unmatched. The CDR3 sequence is CASSYFLAGGLYEQYF. The CDR3 DNA sequence: TGTGCCAGCAGTTACTTTCTAGCGGGGGGTCTCTACGAGCAGTACTTC.

The CDR3 spells CASSPGPSNLNTEAFF. As DNA, the CDR3 is TGTGCCAGCTCACCAGGGCCCTCTAATCTGAACACTGAAGCTTTCTTT. The chain links TRBV18 to TRBJ1-1, with D unclear. CDR1 and CDR2 (germline): KGHSH, LQKENI. V lost 2 bases and J 0 bases, leaving 13 bases between the germline ends. The CDR3 contains 16 residues.

V and J are TRBV5-1 and TRBJ1-2, with D unclear. V lost 0 bases to trimming and J lost 5 bases, with 11 bases between them. Germline-derived CDR1 and CDR2 are SGHRS and YFSETQ. The CDR3 totals 14 residues. CDR3 in amino acids: CASSLDGRSYGYTF. The CDR3 region has the DNA TGCGCCAGCAGCTTGGATGGCAGGTCATATGGCTACACCTTC.

Comments on this clone: Germline is not matched at one junction end, which may reflect a read error. The V call is TRBV30, the J call TRBJ2-7; D remains unclear. This CDR3 has 16 amino acids. Germline V lookup: CDR1 GTSNPN, CDR2 SVGIG (reference sequence). The chain's CDR3 is CAWSLPLGLRSYGQYF. CDR3 bases: TGTGCCTGGAGTCTGCCCCTCGGGTTGAGGTCCTACGGGCAGTACTTC. Full variable domain (remainder filled in from reference TRBV30 and TRBJ2-7): SQTIHQWPATLVQPVGSPLSLECTVEGTSNPNLYWYRQAAGRGLQLLFYSVGIGQISSEVPQNLSASRPQDRQFILSSKKLLLSDSGFYLCAWSLPLGLRSYGQYFGPGTRLTVT.

The rearrangement uses TRBV29-1 and TRBJ2-5, with 7 bases lining up with TRBD2. Germline CDR1 SQVTM, CDR2 ANQGSEA. This CDR3 spans 17 amino acids. With 8 bases clipped from V and 4 bases from J, the junction kept 22 bases outside the gene matches. The CDR3 region is CSPGVRASGPPRETQYF. DNA of the CDR3: TGCAGCCCCGGCGTGAGGGCTAGCGGCCCTCCAAGAGAGACCCAGTACTTC.

V usage is TRBV5-6 and J usage is TRBJ1-2, with D perhaps matching TRBD1 (5 bases). V lost 0 bases to trimming and J lost 2 bases, with 17 bases between them. CDR1 and CDR2 from the germline V gene are SGHDT and YYEEEE. CDR3 length equals 17 residues. This chain's CDR3 is CASSLAQGWRVNYGYTF. As DNA, the CDR3 is TGTGCCAGCAGCTTGGCCCAGGGATGGAGGGTCAACTATGGCTACACCTTC. Using reference TRBV5-6 and TRBJ1-2 for the parts outside the CDR3, the full variable domain is DAGVTQSPTHLIKTRGQQVTLRCSPKSGHDTVSWYQQALGQGPQFIFQYYEEEERQRGNFPDRFSGHQFPNYSSELNVNALLLGDSALYLCASSLAQGWRVNYGYTFGSGTRLTVV.

This clone is medium-sized (0.01 to 0.1%). The V and J genes are TRBV6-5 and TRBJ1-1, with a weak D call TRBD1 (5 bases). Germline CDR1 MNHEY, CDR2 SVGAGI. Trimming pared 4 bases from V and 3 bases from J, leaving 12 bases between. The CDR3 covers 14 residues. CDR3 DNA: TGTGCCAGCAGTTTGCTGGGGGGGGACACTGAAGCTTTCTTT. Encoded protein: CASSLLGGDTEAFF.

This clone was found once. The rearrangement uses TRBV6-1 and TRBJ2-5; 10 positions match TRBD1. Germline CDR1 is MNHNS and CDR2 is SASEGT. V gave up 3 bases and J gave up 6 bases; unmatched junction bases: 7. This CDR3 spans 15 amino acids. CDR3 protein: CASSDGGQGRQTQYF. The CDR3 coding sequence is TGTGCCAGCAGTGACGGGGGACAGGGGAGACAGACCCAGTACTTC.

This sequence joins TRBV28 and TRBJ2-7; D gene unclear. The CDR3 length is 12 residues. V was trimmed by 4 bases and J by 3 bases, leaving 7 bases between them. Germline assignment: CDR1 MDHEN and CDR2 SYDVKM. The CDR3 sequence is CASSSSYYEQYF. CDR3 DNA sequence: TGTGCCAGCAGTTCCTCTTACTACGAGCAGTACTTC.

The V call is TRBV28, the J call TRBJ2-3; D gene uncertain. Germline V lookup: CDR1 MDHEN, CDR2 SYDVKM. Trimming took off 6 bases at V and 1 base at J, with 5 bases between the two ends. This CDR3 is 12 amino acids long. CDR3: CASSGGTDTQYF. For the CDR3, the DNA is TGTGCCAGCAGCGGTGGCACAGATACGCAGTATTTT.

The J gene is TRBJ2-3, the V gene TRBV4-2; D may be TRBD2 (5 bases). V gave up 0 bases and J gave up 3 bases, with 10 bases separating them. This CDR3 region has 15 residues. CDR1 and CDR2 from the germline V gene are LGHNA and YNFKEQ. The CDR3 here is CASSQENPGTDTQYF. Here the CDR3 DNA reads TGTGCCAGCAGCCAAGAGAACCCGGGGACAGATACGCAGTATTTT.

There are a few counts of this clone. The gene calls are TRBV7-8 and TRBJ1-4; 8 nucleotides agree with TRBD1. The trim removed 3 bases at V and 7 bases at J, leaving 4 bases unmatched. The CDR3 is 14 residues long. Per the germline V gene, CDR1 is SGHVS and CDR2 is FQNEAQ. The DNA for the CDR3 is TGTGCCAGCAGCTTTCGCAGGGGGCGTGAAAAACTGTTTTTT. Protein product: CASSFRRGREKLFF.

A few counts support this clone. The genes are TRBV10-2 and TRBJ1-5, with D perhaps TRBD1 (5 bases). Germline CDR1 reads WSHSY; CDR2 reads SAAADI. V gave up 2 bases and J gave up 5 bases, with 7 bases separating them. The CDR3 covers 13 residues. The CDR3 DNA reads as TGCGCCAGCAGTGAGGGGGGGTATCAGCCCCAGCATTTT. Translation gives CASSEGGYQPQHF.